Below, 15 T cell receptor beta chains from the same sample are listed, as sequenced in a study of technical replicates of blood from a handful of donors. Some clones are missing from TCRdb's copy, which holds only in-frame ones; the method was immunoSEQ multiplex PCR. This sample yields roughly 80,000 clones, of which around 94% are seen a single time; around 0.43% belongs to the top ten. Sequenced input: T cells isolated from PBMCs. Source of these receptors: a human donor in good health.

The J gene is TRBJ1-4, the V gene TRBV6-1, with D hard to call. The CDR3 is 14 amino acids. The germline V gene encodes CDR1 MNHNS and CDR2 SASEGT. Trimming shortened V by 3 bases and J by 6 bases, and 11 bases separated the two germline ends. CDR3 sequence reads: CASSEPNTDEKLFF. The CDR3 DNA follows: TGTGCCAGCAGTGAGCCCAACACAGATGAAAAACTGTTTTTT.

This clone was recorded a few times. The gene calls are TRBV28 and TRBJ2-2; D is ambiguous. The CDR3 is 15 amino acids. V was shortened by 8 bases and J by 0 bases, with 13 bases between the two germline ends. Germline V gives CDR1 MDHEN, CDR2 SYDVKM. CDR3 nucleotide sequence: TGTGCCAGCGGGCTCGACGGAACGAACACCGGGGAGCTGTTTTTT. Protein sequence: CASGLDGTNTGELFF.

The rearrangement joins TRBV27 to TRBJ2-1; D is unclear. The CDR3 runs to 15 residues. Between the trimmed V and J ends, which lost 0 bases and 2 bases, there was a span of 8 bases. CDR1 and CDR2 (germline): MNHEY, SMNVEV (reference sequence). CDR3 amino acids: CASSLSAPTYNEQFF. CDR3 DNA sequence: TGTGCCAGCAGTTTATCAGCGCCAACCTACAATGAGCAGTTCTTC.

This clone was found once. This chain uses TRBV10-3 with TRBJ2-7, with TRBD2 matching over 8 bases. Germline trimming cut 0 bases from V and 13 bases from J; bases unmatched to any gene: 5. The CDR3 loop spans 12 amino acids. CDR1 is ENHRY and CDR2 is SYGVKD in the germline V gene. Here the CDR3 reads CAISESVAGIYF. The CDR3 coding sequence is TGTGCCATCAGTGAGTCGGTAGCGGGGATTTACTTC.

J is TRBJ2-1 and V is TRBV12-5; 7 bases are a match to TRBD2. Germline CDR1 LGHNT, CDR2 FRNRAP. V trimming: 1 base; J trimming: 4 bases; junction bases outside the gene matches: 16. This CDR3 is 19 amino acids long. The CDR3 bases are TGTGCTAGTGGTTTGGCAAGAAACCTGGGCAGGGAGGGTTACAATGAGCAGTTCTTC. Its protein is CASGLARNLGREGYNEQFF.

J is TRBJ2-7 and V is TRBV4-2, with TRBD2 matching 11 bases. Germline CDR1 reads LGHNA; CDR2 reads YNFKEQ. Losses at the gene ends were 4 bases for V and 4 bases for J; bases not matched to a gene: 9. The CDR3 has 16 residues. The CDR3 sequence: CASSPLLAGGRYEQYF. The CDR3 DNA follows: TGTGCCAGCAGCCCTCTTCTAGCGGGAGGACGGTACGAGCAGTACTTC.

The chain is built from TRBV15 and TRBJ2-7; 9 bases agree with TRBD2. Germline V lookup: CDR1 LNHNV, CDR2 YYDKDF (reference sequence). V lost 0 bases, J lost 4 bases, and 4 bases stayed unmatched. This CDR3 region has 15 residues. The CDR3 here is CATSRDISGGYEQYF. CDR3 bases: TGTGCCACCAGCAGAGATATTAGCGGGGGTTACGAGCAGTACTTC.

V is TRBV14 and J is TRBJ2-7, with D maybe TRBD2 (5 bases). V was trimmed by 1 base and J by 4 bases, leaving 11 bases between them. CDR1 is SGHDN and CDR2 is FVKESK in the germline V gene. This CDR3 comprises 14 residues. In DNA, the CDR3 is TGTGCCAGCAGCCAAGCCGGAGGCTGGTACGAGCAGTACTTC. Translated: CASSQAGGWYEQYF.

J is TRBJ1-1 and V is TRBV2; D possibly corresponds to TRBD1 (6 bases). The CDR3 is made up of 13 amino acids. Trimming removed 8 bases at V and 3 bases at J, with 13 bases between. From germline, CDR1 is SNHLY and CDR2 FYNNEI. In DNA, the CDR3 is TGTGCCAGCGGACCGAGGGGGTACACTGAAGCTTTCTTT. Translated, it gives CASGPRGYTEAFF.

The chain couples TRBV4-1 to TRBJ2-1; the match to TRBD2 covers 14 bases. This CDR3 contains 15 residues. J lost 8 bases, V lost 1 base, and 1 base had no gene match. Germline CDR1 and CDR2: MGHRA and YSYEKL. This CDR3 is CASSQGGLAGDEQFF. The CDR3 nucleotides read TGCGCCAGCAGCCAAGGGGGACTAGCGGGAGATGAGCAGTTCTTC.

V is TRBV30 and J is TRBJ2-6, with TRBD1 as a possible D gene (6 bases). The CDR3 runs 18 residues. Trimming shortened V by 1 base and J by 0 bases, and 16 bases separated the two germline ends. CDR1 and CDR2 (germline): GTSNPN, SVGIG (reference sequence). The CDR3 DNA reads TGTGCCTGGAGTGCGGCAGGGGAATTGCGCTCTGGGGCCAACGTCCTGACTTTC. It is translated as CAWSAAGELRSGANVLTF.

The J gene is TRBJ1-5, the V gene TRBV18, with 9 bases identical to TRBD1. The CDR3 runs to 15 residues. From germline, CDR1 is KGHSH and CDR2 LQKENI. Trimming at V came to 6 bases and at J to 6 bases, leaving 9 bases not matched to a gene. The CDR3 region is CASSPGQGKIQPQHF. The CDR3 DNA reads as TGTGCCAGCTCGCCAGGACAGGGGAAGATTCAGCCCCAGCATTTT.

The CDR3 here is CAWSPGQGNTIYF. The CDR3 region has the DNA TGTGCCTGGAGTCCGGGACAGGGAAACACCATATATTTT. The chain is built from TRBV30 and TRBJ1-3, with 7 bases fitting TRBD1. Per germline, CDR1 GTSNPN and CDR2 SVGIG (reference sequence). The CDR3 has 13 residues. Unmatched junction bases numbered 2, after V lost 2 bases and J lost 4 bases. Together with reference TRBV30 and TRBJ1-3, the CDR3 gives the full variable domain: SQTIHQWPATLVQPVGSPLSLECTVEGTSNPNLYWYRQAAGRGLQLLFYSVGIGQISSEVPQNLSASRPQDRQFILSSKKLLLSDSGFYLCAWSPGQGNTIYFGEGSWLTVV.

The rearrangement uses TRBV7-8 and TRBJ2-1, with 12 bases fitting TRBD2. Germline CDR1 is SGHVS and CDR2 is FQNEAQ. The CDR3 runs to 15 residues. J lost 7 bases, V lost 1 base, and 2 bases had no gene match. In DNA form, the CDR3 reads TGTGCCAGCAGCTTAGGCACTAGCGGGAGGAATGAGCAGTTCTTC. It codes for CASSLGTSGRNEQFF.

The V gene is TRBV14, the J gene TRBJ1-1; the D gene is possibly TRBD1 (5 bases). Germline CDR1 and CDR2: SGHDN and FVKESK. The CDR3 runs to 14 residues. V was clipped by 1 base and J by 4 bases, with 10 bases between them. The CDR3 loop reads CASSQVPGGTEAFF. CDR3 in DNA: TGTGCCAGCAGCCAAGTCCCCGGGGGCACTGAAGCTTTCTTT.